Sequencing of this T cell receptor beta chain was carried out in a study of blood T cells in healthy people across ages. In each sample, at least 7 million PBMCs were isolated. With 2 bases removed from V and 0 bases from J, the gap between germline ends came to 8 bases. CDR3 length: 14 residues. In germline, CDR1 is SGDLS, CDR2 YYNGEE. Primers used in a second PCR of about 7 to 12 cycles were a sample-barcoded 5' primer and a J-beta primer mix. Each CDR3 protein is one row after TCRdb ran MiXCR on the 5' RACE reads. The sample carries hundreds of thousands of distinct CDR3 sequences, roughly 31% recorded once.

This receptor was taken from a woman aged 80 or over in good health. The sample comprised blood. The chain has TRBV9 and TRBJ1-1; D remains unclear. Here the CDR3 DNA reads TGTGCCAGCAGCGTTTGGGCCATGAACACTGAAGCTTTCTTT. This translates into CASSVWAMNTEAFF. The full variable domain, completed using reference TRBV9 and TRBJ1-1, is DSGVTQTPKHLITATGQRVTLRCSPRSGDLSVYWYQQSLDQGLQFLIQYYNGEERAKGNILERFSAQQFPDLHSELNLSSLELGDSALYFCASSVWAMNTEAFFGQGTRLTVV.